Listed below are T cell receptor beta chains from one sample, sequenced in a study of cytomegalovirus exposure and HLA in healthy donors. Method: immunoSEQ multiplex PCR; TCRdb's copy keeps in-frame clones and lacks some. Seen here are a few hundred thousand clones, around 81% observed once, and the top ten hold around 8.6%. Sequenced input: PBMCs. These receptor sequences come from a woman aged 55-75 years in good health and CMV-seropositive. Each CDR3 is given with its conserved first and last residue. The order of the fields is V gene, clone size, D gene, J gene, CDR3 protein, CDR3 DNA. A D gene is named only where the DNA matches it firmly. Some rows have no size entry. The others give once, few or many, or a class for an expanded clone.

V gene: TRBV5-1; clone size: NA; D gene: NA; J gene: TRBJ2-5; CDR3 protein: CASSWGGTGEPQYF; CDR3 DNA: TGCGCCAGCAGCTGGGGGGGGACAGGTGAACCCCAGTACTTC
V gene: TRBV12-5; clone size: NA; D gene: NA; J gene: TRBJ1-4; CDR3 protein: CASGFSPGYEKLFF; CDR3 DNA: TGTGCTAGTGGTTTTAGTCCGGGGTATGAAAAACTGTTTTTT
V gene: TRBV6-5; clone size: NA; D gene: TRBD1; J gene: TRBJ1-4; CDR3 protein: CASSYSPGGGEKLFF; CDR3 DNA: TGTGCCAGCAGTTACTCCCCAGGGGGCGGGGAAAAACTGTTTTTT
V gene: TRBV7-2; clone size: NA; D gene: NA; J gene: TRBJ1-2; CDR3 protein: CASSLDRYGYTF; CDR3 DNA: TGTGCCAGCAGCCTGGACAGATATGGCTACACCTTC
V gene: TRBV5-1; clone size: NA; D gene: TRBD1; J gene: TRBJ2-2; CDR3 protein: CASSGGTGAGELFF; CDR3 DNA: TGCGCCAGCAGCGGGGGGACAGGGGCCGGGGAGCTGTTTTTT
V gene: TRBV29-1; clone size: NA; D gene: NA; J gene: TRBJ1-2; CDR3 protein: CSVGTDHYGYTF; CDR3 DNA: TGCAGCGTTGGTACAGACCACTATGGCTACACCTTC
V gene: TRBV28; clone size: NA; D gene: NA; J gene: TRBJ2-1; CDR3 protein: CASSPITGKSYNEQFF; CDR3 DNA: TGTGCCAGCAGCCCGATCACAGGGAAATCCTACAATGAGCAGTTCTTC
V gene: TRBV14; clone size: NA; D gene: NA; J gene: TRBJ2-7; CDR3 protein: CASSQGSGGEQYF; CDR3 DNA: TGTGCCAGCAGCCAAGGGTCCGGGGGCGAGCAGTACTTC
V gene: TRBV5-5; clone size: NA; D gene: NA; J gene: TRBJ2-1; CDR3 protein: CASSLGASSYNEQFF; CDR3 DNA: TGTGCCAGCAGCTTGGGCGCGAGCTCCTACAATGAGCAGTTCTTC
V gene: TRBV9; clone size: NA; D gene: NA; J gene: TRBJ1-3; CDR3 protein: CASSPTGSAGNTIYF; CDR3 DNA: TGTGCCAGCAGCCCCACGGGTTCGGCGGGAAACACCATATATTTT
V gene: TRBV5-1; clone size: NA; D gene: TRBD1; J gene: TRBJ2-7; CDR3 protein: CASSVTGQGSYGQYF; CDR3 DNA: TGCGCCAGCAGTGTAACGGGACAGGGCTCCTACGGGCAGTACTTC
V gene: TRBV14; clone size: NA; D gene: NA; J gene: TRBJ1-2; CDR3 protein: CASSPQGPLGGYTF; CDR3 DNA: TGTGCCAGCAGCCCCCAGGGTCCCCTGGGTGGCTACACCTTC
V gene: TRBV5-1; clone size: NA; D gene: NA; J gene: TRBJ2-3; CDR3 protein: CASSSLTGWGTDTQYF; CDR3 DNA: TGCGCCAGCAGCTCGCTAACAGGGTGGGGCACAGATACGCAGTATTTT
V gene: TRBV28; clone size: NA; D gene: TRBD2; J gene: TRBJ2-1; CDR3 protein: CASRGGLEDNEQFF; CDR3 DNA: TGTGCCAGCAGGGGGGGACTAGAGGACAATGAGCAGTTCTTC
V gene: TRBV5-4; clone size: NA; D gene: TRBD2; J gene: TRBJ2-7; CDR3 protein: CASSLELAEPYEQYF; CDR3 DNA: TGTGCCAGCAGCTTGGAACTAGCGGAGCCCTACGAGCAGTACTTC
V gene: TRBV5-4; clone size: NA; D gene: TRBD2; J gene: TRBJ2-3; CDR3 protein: CASSGPGLERRDTQYF; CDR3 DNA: TGTGCCAGCAGCGGACCGGGACTAGAGAGAAGAGATACGCAGTATTTT
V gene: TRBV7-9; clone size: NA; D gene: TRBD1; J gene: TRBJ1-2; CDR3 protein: CASSFSGGAYGYTF; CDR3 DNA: TGTGCCAGCAGCTTCTCAGGGGGCGCCTATGGCTACACCTTC
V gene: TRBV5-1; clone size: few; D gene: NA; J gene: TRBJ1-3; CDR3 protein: CASSLGDTGAGNTIYF; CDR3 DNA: TGCGCCAGCAGCTTGGGGGACACGGGCGCTGGAAACACCATATATTTT
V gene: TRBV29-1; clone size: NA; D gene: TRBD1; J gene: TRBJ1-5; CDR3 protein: CSVARTGDQPQHF; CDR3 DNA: TGCAGCGTCGCCCGGACAGGGGATCAGCCCCAGCATTTT
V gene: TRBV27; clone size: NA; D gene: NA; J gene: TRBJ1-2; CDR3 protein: CASSFGRGHGYTF; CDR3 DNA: TGTGCCAGCAGTTTCGGGAGGGGACATGGCTACACCTTC
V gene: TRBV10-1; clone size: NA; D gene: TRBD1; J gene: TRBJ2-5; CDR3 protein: CASSQGDQETQYF; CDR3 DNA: TGCGCCAGCAGTCAGGGGGACCAAGAGACCCAGTACTTC
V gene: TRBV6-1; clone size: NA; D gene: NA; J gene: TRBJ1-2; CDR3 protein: CASGRAGNYGYTF; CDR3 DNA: TGTGCCAGCGGGAGGGCCGGGAACTATGGCTACACCTTC
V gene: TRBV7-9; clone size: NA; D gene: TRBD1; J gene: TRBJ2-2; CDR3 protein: CASSLRIGQGAGELFF; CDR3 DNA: TGTGCCAGCAGCTTACGGATCGGGCAGGGGGCCGGGGAGCTGTTTTTT
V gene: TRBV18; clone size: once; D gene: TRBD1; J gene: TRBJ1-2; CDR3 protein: CASSPNVVRGRKDGYTF; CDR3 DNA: TGTGCCAGCTCACCAAATGTGGTCAGGGGGCGCAAGGATGGCTACACCTTC
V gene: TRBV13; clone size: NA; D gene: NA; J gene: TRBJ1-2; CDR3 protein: CASSLGREGYTF; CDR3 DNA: TGTGCCAGCAGCTTAGGACGGGAGGGCTACACCTTC
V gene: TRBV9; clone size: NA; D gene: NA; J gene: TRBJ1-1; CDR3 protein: CASSVGRSETEAFF; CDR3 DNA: TGTGCCAGCAGCGTAGGCAGGTCTGAGACTGAAGCTTTCTTT
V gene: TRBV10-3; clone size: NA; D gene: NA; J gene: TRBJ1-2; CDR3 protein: CAIQEGIGPSNYGYTF; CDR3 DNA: TGTGCCATCCAGGAGGGAATAGGGCCATCTAACTATGGCTACACCTTC
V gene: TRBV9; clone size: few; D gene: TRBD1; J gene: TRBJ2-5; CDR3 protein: CASSLGTGGEEKTQYF; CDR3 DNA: TGTGCCAGCAGCCTCGGGACAGGGGGCGAGGAGAAGACCCAGTACTTC
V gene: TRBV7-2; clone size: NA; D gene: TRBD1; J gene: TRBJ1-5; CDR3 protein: CASSLRPGQGGVPNQPQHF; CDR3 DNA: TGTGCCAGCAGCCTACGTCCGGGACAGGGAGGGGTACCCAATCAGCCCCAGCATTTT
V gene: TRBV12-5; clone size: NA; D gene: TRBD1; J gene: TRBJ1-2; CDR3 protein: CASGLPPGQGIFGYTF; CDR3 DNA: TGTGCTAGTGGTTTGCCCCCGGGACAGGGTATTTTCGGCTACACCTTC
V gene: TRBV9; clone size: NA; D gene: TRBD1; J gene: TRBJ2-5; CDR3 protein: CASSVATGGKETQYF; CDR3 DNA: TGTGCCAGCAGCGTTGCGACAGGGGGAAAAGAGACCCAGTACTTC
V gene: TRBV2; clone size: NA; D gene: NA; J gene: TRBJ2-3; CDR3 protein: CASKYGSTDTQYF; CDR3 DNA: TGTGCCAGCAAGTACGGTAGTACAGATACGCAGTATTTT
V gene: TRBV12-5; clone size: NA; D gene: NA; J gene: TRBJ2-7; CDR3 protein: CASGLVAASEQYF; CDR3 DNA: TGTGCTAGTGGTTTGGTGGCGGCTAGCGAGCAGTACTTC